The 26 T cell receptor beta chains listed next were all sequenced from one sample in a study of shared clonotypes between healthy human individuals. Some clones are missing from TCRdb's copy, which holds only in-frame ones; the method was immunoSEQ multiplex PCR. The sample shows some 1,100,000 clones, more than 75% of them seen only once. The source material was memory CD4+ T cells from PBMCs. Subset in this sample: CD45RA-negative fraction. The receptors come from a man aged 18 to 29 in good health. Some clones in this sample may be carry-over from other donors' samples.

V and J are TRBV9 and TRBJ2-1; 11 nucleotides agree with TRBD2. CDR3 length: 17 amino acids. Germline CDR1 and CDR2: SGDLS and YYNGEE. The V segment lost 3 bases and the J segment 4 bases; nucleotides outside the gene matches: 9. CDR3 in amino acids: CASSAPPGTSGYNEQFF. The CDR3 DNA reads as TGTGCCAGCAGCGCCCCGCCCGGGACTAGCGGATACAATGAGCAGTTCTTC.

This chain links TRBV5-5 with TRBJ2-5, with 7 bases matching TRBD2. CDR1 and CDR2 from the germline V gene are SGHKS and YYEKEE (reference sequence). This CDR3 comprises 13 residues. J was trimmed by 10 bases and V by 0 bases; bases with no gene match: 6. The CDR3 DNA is TGTGCCAGCAGCTTGGGGGCCGGGGAGGGCCAGTACTTC. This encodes CASSLGAGEGQYF.

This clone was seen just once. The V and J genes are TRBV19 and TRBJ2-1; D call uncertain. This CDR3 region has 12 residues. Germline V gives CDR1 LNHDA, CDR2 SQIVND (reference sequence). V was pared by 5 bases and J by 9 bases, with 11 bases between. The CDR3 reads CASSFTQREQFF. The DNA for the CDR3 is TGTGCCAGTAGTTTCACCCAGCGTGAGCAGTTCTTC.

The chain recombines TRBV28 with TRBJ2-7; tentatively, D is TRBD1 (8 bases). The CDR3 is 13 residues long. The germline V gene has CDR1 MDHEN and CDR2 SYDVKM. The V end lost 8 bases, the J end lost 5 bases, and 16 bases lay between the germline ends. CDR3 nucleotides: TGTGCCAGCCTCAGGACAGGGAGGGACGAGCAGTACTTC. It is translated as CASLRTGRDEQYF.

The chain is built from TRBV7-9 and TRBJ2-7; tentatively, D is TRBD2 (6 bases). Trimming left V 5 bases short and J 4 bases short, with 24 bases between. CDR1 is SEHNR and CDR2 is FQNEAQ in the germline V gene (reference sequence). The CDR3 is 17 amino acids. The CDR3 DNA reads TGTGCCAGCAGCGCAAACCCGGGACTCCCTGAAGGGTACGAGCAGTACTTC. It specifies CASSANPGLPEGYEQYF.

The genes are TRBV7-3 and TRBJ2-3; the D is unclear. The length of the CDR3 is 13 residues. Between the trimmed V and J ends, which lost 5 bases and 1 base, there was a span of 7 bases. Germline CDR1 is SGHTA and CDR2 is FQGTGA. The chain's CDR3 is CASSRSGTDTQYF. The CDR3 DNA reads TGTGCCAGCAGCAGATCAGGCACAGATACGCAGTATTTT. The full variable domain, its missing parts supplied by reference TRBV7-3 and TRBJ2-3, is GAGVSQTPSNKVTEKGKYVELRCDPISGHTALYWYRQSLGQGPEFLIYFQGTGAADDSGLPNDRFFAVRPEGSVSTLKIQRTERGDSAVYLCASSRSGTDTQYFGPGTRLTVL.

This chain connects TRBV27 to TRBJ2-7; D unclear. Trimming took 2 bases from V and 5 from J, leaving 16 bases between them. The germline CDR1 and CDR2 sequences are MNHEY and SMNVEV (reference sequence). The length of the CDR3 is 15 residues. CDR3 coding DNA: TGTGCCAGCAGTTTAAATTGGGTAAAGAGAAACGAGCAGTACTTC. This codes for CASSLNWVKRNEQYF.

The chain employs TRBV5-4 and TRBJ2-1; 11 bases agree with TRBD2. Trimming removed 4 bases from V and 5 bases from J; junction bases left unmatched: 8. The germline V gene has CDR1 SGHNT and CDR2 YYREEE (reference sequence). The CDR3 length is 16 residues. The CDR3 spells CASSNPGTSGNNEQFF. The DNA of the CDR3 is TGTGCCAGCAGCAATCCCGGGACTAGCGGAAACAATGAGCAGTTCTTC.

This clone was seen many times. The CDR3 sequence is CASSPGNGRPSETQYF. The CDR3 coding sequence is TGCGCCAGCAGCCCCGGGAATGGCAGGCCGTCAGAGACCCAGTACTTC. This chain links TRBV4-1 with TRBJ2-5; possibly TRBD2 for D (5 bases). CDR1 is MGHRA and CDR2 is YSYEKL in the germline V gene. V lost 4 bases to trimming and J lost 4 bases, with 19 bases between them. The CDR3 is made up of 16 amino acids.

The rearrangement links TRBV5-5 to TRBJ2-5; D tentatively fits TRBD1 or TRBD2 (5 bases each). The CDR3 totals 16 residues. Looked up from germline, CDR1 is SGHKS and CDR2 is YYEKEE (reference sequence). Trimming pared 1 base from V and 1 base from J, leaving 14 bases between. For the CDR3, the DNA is TGTGCCAGCAGCTTGCCGAGGGGAAGAGGCCAAGAGACCCAGTACTTC. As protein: CASSLPRGRGQETQYF.

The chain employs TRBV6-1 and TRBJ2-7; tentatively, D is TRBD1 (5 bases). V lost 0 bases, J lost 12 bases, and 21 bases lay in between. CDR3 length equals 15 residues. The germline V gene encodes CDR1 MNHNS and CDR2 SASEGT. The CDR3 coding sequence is TGTGCCAGCAGTGAAGCGGGGTTTGCCAGGGTGGTCGGGTACTTC. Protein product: CASSEAGFARVVGYF.

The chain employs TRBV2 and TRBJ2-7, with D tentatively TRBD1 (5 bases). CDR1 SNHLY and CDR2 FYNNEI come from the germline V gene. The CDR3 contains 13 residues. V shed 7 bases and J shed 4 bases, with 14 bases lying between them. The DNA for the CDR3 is TGTGCCAGCACATACAGGAAAGGATACGAGCAGTACTTC. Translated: CASTYRKGYEQYF.

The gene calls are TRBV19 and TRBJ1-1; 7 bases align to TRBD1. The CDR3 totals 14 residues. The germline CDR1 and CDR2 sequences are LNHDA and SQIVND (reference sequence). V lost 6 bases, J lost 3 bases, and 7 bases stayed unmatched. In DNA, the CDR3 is TGTGCCAGTAGCCAGACAGGGACAGACACTGAAGCTTTCTTT. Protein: CASSQTGTDTEAFF.

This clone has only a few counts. The CDR3 loop is CASSSIGHEQYF. CDR3 nucleotide sequence: TGTGCCAGCAGTTCAATAGGGCACGAGCAGTACTTC. The chain joins TRBV6-5 to TRBJ2-7, with D uncertain. The CDR3 loop spans 12 amino acids. V was shortened by 4 bases and J by 5 bases, with 9 bases between the two germline ends. The germline gives CDR1 MNHEY, CDR2 SVGAGI.

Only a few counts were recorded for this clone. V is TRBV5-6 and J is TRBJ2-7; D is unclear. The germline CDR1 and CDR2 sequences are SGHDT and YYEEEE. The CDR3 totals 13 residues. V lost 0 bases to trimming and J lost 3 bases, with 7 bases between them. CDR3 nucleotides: TGTGCCAGCAGCTTGGTTTTGGGCTACGAGCAGTACTTC. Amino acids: CASSLVLGYEQYF.

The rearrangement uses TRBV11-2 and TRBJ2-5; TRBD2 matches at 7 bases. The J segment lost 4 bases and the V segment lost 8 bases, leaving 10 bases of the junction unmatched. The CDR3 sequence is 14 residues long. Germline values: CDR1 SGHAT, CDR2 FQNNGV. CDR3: CASGGGFFGETQYF. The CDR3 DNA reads TGTGCCAGCGGGGGGGGTTTTTTCGGAGAGACCCAGTACTTC. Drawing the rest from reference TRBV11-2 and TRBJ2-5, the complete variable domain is EAGVAQSPRYKIIEKRQSVAFWCNPISGHATLYWYQQILGQGPKLLIQFQNNGVVDDSQLPKDRFSAERLKGVDSTLKIQPAKLEDSAVYLCASGGGFFGETQYFGPGTRLLVL.

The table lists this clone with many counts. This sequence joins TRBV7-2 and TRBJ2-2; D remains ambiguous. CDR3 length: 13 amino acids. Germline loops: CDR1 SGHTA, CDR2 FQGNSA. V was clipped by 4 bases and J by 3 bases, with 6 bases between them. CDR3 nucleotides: TGTGCCAGCAGCTCCGACCACACCGGGGAGCTGTTTTTT. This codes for CASSSDHTGELFF.

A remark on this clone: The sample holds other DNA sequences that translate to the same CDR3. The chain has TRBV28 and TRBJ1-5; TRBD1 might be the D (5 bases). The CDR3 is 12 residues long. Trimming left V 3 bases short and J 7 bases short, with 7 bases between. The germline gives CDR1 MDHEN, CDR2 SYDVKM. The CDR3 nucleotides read TGTGCCAGCAGTTTTGGGACCCAGCCCCAGCATTTT. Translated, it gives CASSFGTQPQHF.

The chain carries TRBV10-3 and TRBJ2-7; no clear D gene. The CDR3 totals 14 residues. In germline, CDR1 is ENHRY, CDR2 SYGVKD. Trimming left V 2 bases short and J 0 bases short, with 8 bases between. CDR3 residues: CAISEEESSYEQYF. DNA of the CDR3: TGTGCCATCAGTGAGGAGGAAAGCTCCTACGAGCAGTACTTC.

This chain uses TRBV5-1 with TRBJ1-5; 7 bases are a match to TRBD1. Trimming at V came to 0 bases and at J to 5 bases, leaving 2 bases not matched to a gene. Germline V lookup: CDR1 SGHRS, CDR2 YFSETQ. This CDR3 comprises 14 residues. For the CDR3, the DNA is TGCGCCAGCAGCTTGGAGCAGGGGGATCAGCCCCAGCATTTT. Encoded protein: CASSLEQGDQPQHF. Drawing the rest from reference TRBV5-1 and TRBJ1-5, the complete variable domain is KAGVTQTPRYLIKTRGQQVTLSCSPISGHRSVSWYQQTPGQGLQFLFEYFSETQRNKGNFPGRFSGRQFSNSRSEMNVSTLELGDSALYLCASSLEQGDQPQHFGDGTRLSIL.

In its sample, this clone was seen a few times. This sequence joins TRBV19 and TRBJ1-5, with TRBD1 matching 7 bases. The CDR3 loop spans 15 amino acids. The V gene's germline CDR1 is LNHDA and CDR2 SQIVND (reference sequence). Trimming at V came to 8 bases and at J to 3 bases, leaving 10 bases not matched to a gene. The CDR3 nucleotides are TGTGCCAGTCGTAAACGACAGGGTAACAATCAGCCCCAGCATTTT. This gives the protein CASRKRQGNNQPQHF.

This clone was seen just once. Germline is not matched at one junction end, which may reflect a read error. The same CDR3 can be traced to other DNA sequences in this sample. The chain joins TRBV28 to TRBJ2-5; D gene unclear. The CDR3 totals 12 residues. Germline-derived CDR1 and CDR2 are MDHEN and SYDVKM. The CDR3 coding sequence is TGTGCCAGCAGTCCTCCCCAAGGGACCCAGTACTTC. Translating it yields CASSPPQGTQYF.

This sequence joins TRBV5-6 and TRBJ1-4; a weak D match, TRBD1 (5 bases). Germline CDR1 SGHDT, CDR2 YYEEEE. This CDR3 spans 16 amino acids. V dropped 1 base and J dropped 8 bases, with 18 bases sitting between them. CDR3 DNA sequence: TGTGCCAGCAGCTTGTCTCGGCGGCAGGGTGGCGAAAAACTGTTTTTT. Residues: CASSLSRRQGGEKLFF. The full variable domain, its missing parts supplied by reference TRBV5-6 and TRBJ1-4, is DAGVTQSPTHLIKTRGQQVTLRCSPKSGHDTVSWYQQALGQGPQFIFQYYEEEERQRGNFPDRFSGHQFPNYSSELNVNALLLGDSALYLCASSLSRRQGGEKLFFGSGTQLSVL.

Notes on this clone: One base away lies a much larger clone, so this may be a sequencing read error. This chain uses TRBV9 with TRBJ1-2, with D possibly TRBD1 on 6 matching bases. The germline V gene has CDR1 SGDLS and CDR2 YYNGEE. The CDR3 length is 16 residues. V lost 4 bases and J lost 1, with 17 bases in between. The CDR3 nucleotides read TGTGCCAGCAGCCCGAGGGGGAGAGGGCTTAACTATGGCTACACCTTC. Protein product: CASSPRGRGLNYGYTF.

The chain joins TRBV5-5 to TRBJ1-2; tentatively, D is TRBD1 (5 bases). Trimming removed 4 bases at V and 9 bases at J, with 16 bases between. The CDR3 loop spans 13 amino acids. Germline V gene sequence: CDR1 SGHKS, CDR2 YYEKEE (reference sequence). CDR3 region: CASSLQGGARYTF. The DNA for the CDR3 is TGTGCCAGCAGCCTCCAGGGAGGGGCGCGCTACACCTTC.

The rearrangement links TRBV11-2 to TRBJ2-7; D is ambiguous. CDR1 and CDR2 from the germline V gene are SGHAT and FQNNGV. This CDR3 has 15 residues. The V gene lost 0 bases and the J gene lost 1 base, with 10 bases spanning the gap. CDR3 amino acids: CASSLDRLGSYEQYF. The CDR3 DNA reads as TGTGCCAGCAGCTTAGATCGACTGGGGTCCTACGAGCAGTACTTC. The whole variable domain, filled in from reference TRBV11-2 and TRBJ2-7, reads EAGVAQSPRYKIIEKRQSVAFWCNPISGHATLYWYQQILGQGPKLLIQFQNNGVVDDSQLPKDRFSAERLKGVDSTLKIQPAKLEDSAVYLCASSLDRLGSYEQYFGPGTRLTVT.